The table lists the clone carrying this T cell receptor (beta chain) with many counts. The antigen remains unidentified. Sample-barcoded 5' priming and a J-beta primer mix drove a second PCR of roughly 6 to 12 cycles. MiXCR, applied by TCRdb to the 5' RACE reads, yields one record per CDR3 protein. This sample has approximately 670,000 distinct CDR3 sequences, with around 41% found just once. These data are taken from a study of blood T cells in healthy people across ages. Study findings and constraints: Calculation of diversity from one million T cells yielded estimates considered to be underestimates.

The CDR3 totals 14 residues. Germline V gene sequence: CDR1 LGHNA, CDR2 YSLEER. Trimming took off 2 bases at V and 5 bases at J, with 12 bases between the two ends. This chain joins TRBV4-3 and TRBJ2-5; D remains ambiguous. The sequencing sample was made of blood. The TCR originated in a man of 80 years or more in good health. The CDR3: CASSQSPVGETQYF. In DNA, the CDR3 is TGCGCCAGCAGCCAATCCCCTGTTGGGGAGACCCAGTACTTC.